The next 11 T cell receptor beta chains were all read from a single sample in a study of cytomegalovirus exposure and HLA in healthy donors. Use of 60 Vbeta and 13 Jbeta primers characterized the PCR. Here immunoSEQ multiplex PCR was the method, and the copy in TCRdb shows in-frame clones only, minus some. Of 190,000 or so clones in the sample, 80% were seen once. What was sequenced was PBMCs. The receptors stem from a boy younger than 18 in good health and CMV-seronegative.

The chain is built from TRBV6-6 and TRBJ2-1; 8 bases fit TRBD1. Germline trimming cut 6 bases from V and 9 bases from J; bases unmatched to any gene: 7. Germline V lookup: CDR1 MNHNY, CDR2 SVGAGI (reference sequence). The CDR3 covers 13 residues. In DNA form, the CDR3 reads TGTGCCAGCAGGCCCCAGGGGGCGAGTGAGCAGTTCTTC. It specifies CASRPQGASEQFF.

The CDR3 loop is CASSQALGVATYGYTF. The CDR3 bases are TGTGCCAGCAGCCAAGCGCTAGGAGTCGCTACCTATGGCTACACCTTC. The chain uses TRBV4-2 and TRBJ1-2; D gene ambiguous. CDR1 is LGHNA, CDR2 YNFKEQ, per germline. There are 16 residues in the CDR3. Trimming shortened V by 1 base and J by 4 bases, and 16 bases separated the two germline ends.

The chain combines TRBV18 with TRBJ2-7; TRBD1 aligns across 7 bases. Trimming took 6 bases from V and 3 from J; bases not matched to a gene: 8. The germline V gene has CDR1 KGHSH and CDR2 LQKENI. The CDR3 covers 14 residues. CDR3 bases: TGTGCCAGCTCTCCGAACAGGGGCGGCTACGAGCAGTACTTC. Protein product: CASSPNRGGYEQYF.

This clone was observed a handful of times. J is TRBJ1-2 and V is TRBV18; no firm D call. Per germline, CDR1 KGHSH and CDR2 LQKENI. V lost 2 bases and J lost 6, with 13 bases in between. The CDR3 runs 14 residues. The CDR3 loop is CASSPWAAGDGYTF. In DNA, the CDR3 is TGTGCCAGCTCACCATGGGCAGCCGGCGATGGCTACACCTTC.

V gene TRBV6-5 combines with J gene TRBJ1-2; no reliable D call. Germline V CDR1 and CDR2: MNHEY, SVGAGI. V lost 2 bases and J lost 4, with 11 bases in between. CDR3 size: 14 residues. The CDR3 reads CASSYGLSGYGYTF. CDR3 DNA: TGTGCCAGCAGTTACGGTTTATCCGGCTATGGCTACACCTTC.

This clone has only a few counts. The rearrangement uses TRBV6-1 and TRBJ1-5, with D tentatively TRBD1 (6 bases). The CDR3 is 13 amino acids. V lost 5 bases and J lost 4, with 9 bases in between. Germline CDR1 is MNHNS and CDR2 is SASEGT. The CDR3 region has the DNA TGTGCCAGCAGTATAGGACAGAATCAGCCCCAGCATTTT. Translation gives CASSIGQNQPQHF.

The chain has TRBV6-6 and TRBJ1-1; the D is unclear. V was cut by 0 bases and J by 1 base, with 9 bases left in between. CDR3 size: 15 residues. The germline gives CDR1 MNHNY, CDR2 SVGAGI (reference sequence). The CDR3 sequence is CASSYSRLTNTEAFF. CDR3 nucleotide sequence: TGTGCCAGCAGTTACTCGAGATTAACGAACACTGAAGCTTTCTTT.

V gene TRBV6-1 combines with J gene TRBJ1-6, with 8 nucleotides matching TRBD1. After removal of 5 bases from V and 3 bases from J, the junction contained 0 bases not matched to a gene. CDR1 MNHNS and CDR2 SASEGT come from the germline V gene. This CDR3 has 14 residues. The CDR3 nucleotides are TGTGCCAGCAGTACAGGGGGCTATAATTCACCCCTCCACTTT. Encoded protein: CASSTGGYNSPLHF.

The gene calls are TRBV9 and TRBJ1-1; D possibly corresponds to TRBD1 (6 bases). V was cut by 4 bases and J by 5 bases, with 21 bases left in between. The CDR3 consists of 16 residues. Germline CDR1 SGDLS, CDR2 YYNGEE. This CDR3 is CASSSQGGGAGTEAFF. The CDR3 nucleotides are TGTGCCAGCAGCTCCCAAGGGGGGGGCGCGGGAACTGAAGCTTTCTTT.

The J gene is TRBJ2-3, the V gene TRBV6-6; possible D gene TRBD2, 7 bases. From germline, CDR1 is MNHNY and CDR2 SVGAGI (reference sequence). The CDR3 runs to 16 residues. The V end lost 0 bases, the J end lost 3 bases, and 13 bases lay between the germline ends. The CDR3 is CASSYSGGGQTDTQYF. The CDR3 nucleotides read TGTGCCAGCAGTTACTCGGGGGGGGGCCAAACAGATACGCAGTATTTT.

The rearrangement joins TRBV28 to TRBJ2-7, with TRBD2 identical over 8 bases. Germline V gene lookup returns CDR1 MDHEN and CDR2 SYDVKM. V was pared by 3 bases and J by 2 bases, with 9 bases of the junction left unmatched. The CDR3 is 16 amino acids. The CDR3 is CASSFPREGSPYEQYF. The DNA for the CDR3 is TGTGCCAGCAGTTTCCCCCGGGAGGGGAGCCCCTACGAGCAGTACTTC. Drawing the rest from reference TRBV28 and TRBJ2-7, the complete variable domain is DVKVTQSSRYLVKRTGEKVFLECVQDMDHENMFWYRQDPGLGLRLIYFSYDVKMKEKGDIPEGYSVSREKKERFSLILESASTNQTSMYLCASSFPREGSPYEQYFGPGTRLTVT.